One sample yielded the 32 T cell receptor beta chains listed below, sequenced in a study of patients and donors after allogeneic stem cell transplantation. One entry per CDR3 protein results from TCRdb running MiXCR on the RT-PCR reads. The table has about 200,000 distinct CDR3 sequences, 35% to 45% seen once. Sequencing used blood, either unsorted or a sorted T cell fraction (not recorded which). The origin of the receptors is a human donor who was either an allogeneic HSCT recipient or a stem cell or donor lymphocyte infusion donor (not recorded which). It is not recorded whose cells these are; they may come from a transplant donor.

DNA of the CDR3: TGTGCCAGCAGTCCCCACCTGGACAGGGTTACAGATACGCAGTATTTT. Encoded protein: CASSPHLDRVTDTQYF. This chain links TRBV6-6 with TRBJ2-3; TRBD1 matches at 8 bases. The CDR3 length is 16 residues. V lost 5 bases and J lost 3; bases outside the gene matches: 10. CDR1 and CDR2 from the germline V gene are MNHNY and SVGAGI (reference sequence).

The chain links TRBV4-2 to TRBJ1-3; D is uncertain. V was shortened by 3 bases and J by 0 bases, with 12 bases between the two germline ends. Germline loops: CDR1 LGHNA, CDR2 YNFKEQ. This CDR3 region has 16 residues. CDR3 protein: CASSQARWNSGNTIYF. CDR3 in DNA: TGTGCCAGCAGCCAGGCTCGATGGAACTCTGGAAACACCATATATTTT.

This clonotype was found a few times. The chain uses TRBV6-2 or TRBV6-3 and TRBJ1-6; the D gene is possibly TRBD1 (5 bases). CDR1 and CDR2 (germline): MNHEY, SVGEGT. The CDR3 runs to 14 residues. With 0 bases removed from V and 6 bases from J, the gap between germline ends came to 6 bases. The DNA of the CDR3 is TGTGCCAGCAGTTACTCGACAGTTAATTCACCCCTCCACTTT. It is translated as CASSYSTVNSPLHF.

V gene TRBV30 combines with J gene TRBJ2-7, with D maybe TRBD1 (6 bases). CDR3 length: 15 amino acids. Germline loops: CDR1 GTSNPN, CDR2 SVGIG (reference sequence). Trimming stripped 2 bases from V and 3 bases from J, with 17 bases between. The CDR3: CAWSQRFGQLYEQYF. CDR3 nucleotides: TGTGCCTGGAGTCAACGTTTTGGACAGCTCTACGAGCAGTACTTC.

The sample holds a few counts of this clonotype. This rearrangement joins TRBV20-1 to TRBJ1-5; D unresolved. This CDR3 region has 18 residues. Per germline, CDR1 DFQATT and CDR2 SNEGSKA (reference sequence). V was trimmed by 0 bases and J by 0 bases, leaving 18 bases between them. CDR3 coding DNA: TGCAGTGCTAGAGAAACTTCGGGATACTTTTATAGCAATCAGCCCCAGCATTTT. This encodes CSARETSGYFYSNQPQHF.

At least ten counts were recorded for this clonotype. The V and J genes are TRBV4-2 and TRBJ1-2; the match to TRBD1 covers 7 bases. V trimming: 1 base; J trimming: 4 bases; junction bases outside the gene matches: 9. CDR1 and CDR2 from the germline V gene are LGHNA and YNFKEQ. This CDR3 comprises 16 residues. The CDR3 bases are TGTGCCAGCAGCCAAGTAACTAGCCAGGGGGGCTATGGCTACACCTTC. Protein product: CASSQVTSQGGYGYTF.

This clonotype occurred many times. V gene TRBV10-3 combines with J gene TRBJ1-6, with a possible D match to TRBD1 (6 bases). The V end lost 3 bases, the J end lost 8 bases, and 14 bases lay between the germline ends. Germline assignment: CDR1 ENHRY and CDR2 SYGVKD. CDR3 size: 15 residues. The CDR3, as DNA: TGTGCCATCAGTGACGGGCAGGGGAAGGATTCACCCCTCCACTTT. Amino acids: CAISDGQGKDSPLHF.

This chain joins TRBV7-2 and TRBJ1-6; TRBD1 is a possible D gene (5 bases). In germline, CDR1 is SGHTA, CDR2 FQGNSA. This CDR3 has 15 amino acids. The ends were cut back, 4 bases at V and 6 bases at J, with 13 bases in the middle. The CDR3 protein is CASSSRTLPNSPLHF. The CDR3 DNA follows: TGTGCCAGCAGCTCCCGGACACTTCCTAATTCACCCCTCCACTTT.

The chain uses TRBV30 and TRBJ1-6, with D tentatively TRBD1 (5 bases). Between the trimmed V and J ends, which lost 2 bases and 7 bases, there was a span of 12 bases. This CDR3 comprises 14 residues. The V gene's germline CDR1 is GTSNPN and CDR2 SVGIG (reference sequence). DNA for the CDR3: TGTGCCTGGAGTCTGGGCAGGGAGAATTCACCCCTCCACTTT. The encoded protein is CAWSLGRENSPLHF. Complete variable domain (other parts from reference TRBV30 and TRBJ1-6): SQTIHQWPATLVQPVGSPLSLECTVEGTSNPNLYWYRQAAGRGLQLLFYSVGIGQISSEVPQNLSASRPQDRQFILSSKKLLLSDSGFYLCAWSLGRENSPLHFGNGTRLTVT.

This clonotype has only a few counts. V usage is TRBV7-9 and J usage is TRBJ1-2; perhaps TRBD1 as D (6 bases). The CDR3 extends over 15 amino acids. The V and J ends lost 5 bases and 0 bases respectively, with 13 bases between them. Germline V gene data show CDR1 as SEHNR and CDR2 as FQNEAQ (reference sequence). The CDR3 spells CASSETDSSNYGYTF. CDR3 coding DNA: TGTGCCAGCAGCGAGACGGACAGCTCTAACTATGGCTACACCTTC.

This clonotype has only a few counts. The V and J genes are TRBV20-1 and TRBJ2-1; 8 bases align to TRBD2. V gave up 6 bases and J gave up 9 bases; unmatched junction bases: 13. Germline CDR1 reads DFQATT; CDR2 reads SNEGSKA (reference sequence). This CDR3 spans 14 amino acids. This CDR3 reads CSARGGLNPGEQFF. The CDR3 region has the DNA TGCAGTGCCCGCGGGGGGCTCAACCCCGGTGAGCAGTTCTTC.

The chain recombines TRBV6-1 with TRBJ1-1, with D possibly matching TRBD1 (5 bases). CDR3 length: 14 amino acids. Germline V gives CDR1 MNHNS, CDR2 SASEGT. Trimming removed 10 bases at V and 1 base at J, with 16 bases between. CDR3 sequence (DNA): TGTGCCACCTCCCCGGGACCGCGGAACACTGAAGCTTTCTTT. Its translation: CATSPGPRNTEAFF.

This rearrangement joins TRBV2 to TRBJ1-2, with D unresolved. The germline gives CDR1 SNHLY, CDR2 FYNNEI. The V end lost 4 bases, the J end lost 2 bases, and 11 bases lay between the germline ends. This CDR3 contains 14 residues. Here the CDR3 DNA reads TGTGCCAGCAGTGGTCTTTTCGTGAACTATGGCTACACCTTC. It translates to CASSGLFVNYGYTF.

CDR3 region: CASRPPGRLNEQFF. In nucleotides, the CDR3 is TGCGCCAGCAGGCCACCGGGACGCCTCAATGAGCAGTTCTTC. The chain employs TRBV5-1 and TRBJ2-1; possibly TRBD1 or TRBD2 for D (5 bases each). The CDR3 runs 14 residues. V dropped 5 bases and J dropped 6 bases, with 15 bases sitting between them. Germline V CDR1 and CDR2: SGHRS, YFSETQ.

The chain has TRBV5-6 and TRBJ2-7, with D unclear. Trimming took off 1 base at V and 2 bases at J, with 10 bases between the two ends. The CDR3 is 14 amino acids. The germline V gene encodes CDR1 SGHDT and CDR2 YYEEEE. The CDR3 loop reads CASSLSPPAYEQYF. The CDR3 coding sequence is TGTGCCAGCAGCTTGTCCCCGCCAGCCTACGAGCAGTACTTC.

This CDR3 reads CASSFRQGDQPQHF. In DNA, the CDR3 is TGTGCCAGCAGTTTCCGACAGGGCGATCAGCCCCAGCATTTT. The gene calls are TRBV12-3 or TRBV12-4 and TRBJ1-5, with TRBD1 matching over 7 bases. The V and J ends lost 3 bases and 5 bases, in that order; junction bases with no gene match: 4. The CDR3 has 14 amino acids.

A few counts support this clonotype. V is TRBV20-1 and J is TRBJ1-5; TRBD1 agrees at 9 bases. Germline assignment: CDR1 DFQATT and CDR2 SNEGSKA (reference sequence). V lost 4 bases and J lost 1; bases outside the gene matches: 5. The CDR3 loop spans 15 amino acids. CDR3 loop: CSAKSTGGSNQPQHF. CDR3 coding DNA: TGCAGTGCTAAGTCGACAGGGGGAAGCAATCAGCCCCAGCATTTT.

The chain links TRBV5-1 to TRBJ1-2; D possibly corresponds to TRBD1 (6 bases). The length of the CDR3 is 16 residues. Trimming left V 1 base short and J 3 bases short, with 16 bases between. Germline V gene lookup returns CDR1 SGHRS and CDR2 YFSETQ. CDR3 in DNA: TGCGCCAGCAGCTTGCCCCGGACGGGGGCTGACTATGGCTACACCTTC. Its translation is CASSLPRTGADYGYTF.

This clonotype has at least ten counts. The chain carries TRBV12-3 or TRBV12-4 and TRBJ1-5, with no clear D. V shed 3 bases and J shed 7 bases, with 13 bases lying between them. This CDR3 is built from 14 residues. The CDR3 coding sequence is TGTGCCAGCAGTTTGACTTGGACGGGGCAGCCCCAGCATTTT. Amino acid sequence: CASSLTWTGQPQHF.

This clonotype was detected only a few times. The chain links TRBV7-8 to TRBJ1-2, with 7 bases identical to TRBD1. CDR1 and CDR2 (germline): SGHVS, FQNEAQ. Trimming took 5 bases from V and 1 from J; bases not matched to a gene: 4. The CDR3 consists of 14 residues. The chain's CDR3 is CASSARGSNYGYTF. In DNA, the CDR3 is TGTGCCAGCAGCGCCAGGGGGAGTAACTATGGCTACACCTTC.

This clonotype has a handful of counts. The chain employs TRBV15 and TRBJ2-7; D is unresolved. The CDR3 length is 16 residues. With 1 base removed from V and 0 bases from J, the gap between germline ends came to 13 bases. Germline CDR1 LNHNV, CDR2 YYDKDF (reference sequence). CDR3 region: CATSRGLQKSSYEQYF. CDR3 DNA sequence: TGTGCCACCAGCAGAGGATTGCAGAAGAGCTCCTACGAGCAGTACTTC. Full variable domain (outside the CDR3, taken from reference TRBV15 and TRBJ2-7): DAMVIQNPRYQVTQFGKPVTLSCSQTLNHNVMYWYQQKSSQAPKLLFHYYDKDFNNEADTPDNFQSRRPNTSFCFLDIRSPGLGDTAMYLCATSRGLQKSSYEQYFGPGTRLTVT.

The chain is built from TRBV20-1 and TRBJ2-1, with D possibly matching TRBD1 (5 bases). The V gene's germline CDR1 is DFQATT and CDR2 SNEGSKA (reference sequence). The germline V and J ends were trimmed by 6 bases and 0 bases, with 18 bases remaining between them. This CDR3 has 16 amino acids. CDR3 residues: CSARATSRDSYNEQFF. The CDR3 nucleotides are TGCAGTGCCAGGGCCACGAGCAGAGACTCCTACAATGAGCAGTTCTTC.

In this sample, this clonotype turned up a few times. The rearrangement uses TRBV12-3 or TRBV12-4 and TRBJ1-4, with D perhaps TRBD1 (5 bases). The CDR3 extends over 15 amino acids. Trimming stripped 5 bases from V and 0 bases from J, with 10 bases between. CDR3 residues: CASSARQSTNEKLFF. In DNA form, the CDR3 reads TGTGCCAGCAGTGCAAGACAGTCAACTAATGAAAAACTGTTTTTT.

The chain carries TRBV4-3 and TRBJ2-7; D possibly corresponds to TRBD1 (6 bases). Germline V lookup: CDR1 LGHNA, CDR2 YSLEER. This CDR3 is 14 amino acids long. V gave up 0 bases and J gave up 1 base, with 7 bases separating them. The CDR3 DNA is TGCGCCAGCAGCCAAGACGGACAGTCCTACGAGCAGTACTTC. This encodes CASSQDGQSYEQYF.

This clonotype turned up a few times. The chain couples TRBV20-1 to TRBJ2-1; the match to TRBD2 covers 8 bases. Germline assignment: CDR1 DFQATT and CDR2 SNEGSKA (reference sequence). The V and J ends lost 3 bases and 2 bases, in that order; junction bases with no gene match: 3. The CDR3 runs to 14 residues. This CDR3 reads CSASGGATYNEQFF. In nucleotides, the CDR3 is TGCAGTGCTAGCGGGGGGGCTACCTACAATGAGCAGTTCTTC.

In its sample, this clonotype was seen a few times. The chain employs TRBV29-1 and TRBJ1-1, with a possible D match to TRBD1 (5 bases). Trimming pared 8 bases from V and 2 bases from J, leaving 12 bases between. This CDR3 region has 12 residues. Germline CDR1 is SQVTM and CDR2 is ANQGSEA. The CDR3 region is CSLTGANTEAFF. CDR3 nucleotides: TGCAGCCTCACTGGGGCTAACACTGAAGCTTTCTTT.

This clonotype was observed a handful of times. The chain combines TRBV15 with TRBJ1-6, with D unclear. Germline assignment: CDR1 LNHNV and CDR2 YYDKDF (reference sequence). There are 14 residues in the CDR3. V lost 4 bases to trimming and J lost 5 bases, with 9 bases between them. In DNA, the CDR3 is TGTGCCACCAGCATAGGGCTCCATAATTCACCCCTCCACTTT. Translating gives CATSIGLHNSPLHF. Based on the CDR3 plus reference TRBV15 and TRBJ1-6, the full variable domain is DAMVIQNPRYQVTQFGKPVTLSCSQTLNHNVMYWYQQKSSQAPKLLFHYYDKDFNNEADTPDNFQSRRPNTSFCFLDIRSPGLGDTAMYLCATSIGLHNSPLHFGNGTRLTVT.

The DNA for the CDR3 is TGCAGTGCCCCGGCCGGGACAGGGTATAATTCACCCCTCCACTTT. Translating it yields CSAPAGTGYNSPLHF. The rearrangement joins TRBV20-1 to TRBJ1-6; 9 bases map to TRBD1. CDR1 is DFQATT, CDR2 SNEGSKA, per germline (reference sequence). This CDR3 has 15 amino acids. After removal of 6 bases from V and 4 bases from J, the junction contained 7 bases not matched to a gene.

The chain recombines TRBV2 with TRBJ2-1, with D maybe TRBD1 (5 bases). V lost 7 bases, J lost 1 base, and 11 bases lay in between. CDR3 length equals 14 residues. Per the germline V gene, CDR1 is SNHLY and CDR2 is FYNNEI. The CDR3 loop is CASTRAVSYNEQFF. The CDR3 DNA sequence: TGTGCCAGCACCAGGGCGGTATCCTACAATGAGCAGTTCTTC. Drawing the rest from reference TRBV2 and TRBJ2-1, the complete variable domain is EPEVTQTPSHQVTQMGQEVILRCVPISNHLYFYWYRQILGQKVEFLVSFYNNEISEKSEIFDDQFSVERPDGSNFTLKIRSTKLEDSAMYFCASTRAVSYNEQFFGPGTRLTVL.

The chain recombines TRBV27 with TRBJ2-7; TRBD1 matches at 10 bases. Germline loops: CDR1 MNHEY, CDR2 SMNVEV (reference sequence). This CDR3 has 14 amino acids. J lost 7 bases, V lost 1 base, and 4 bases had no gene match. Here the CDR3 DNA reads TGTGCCAGCAGTTTATTGGGACAGGGGAGGGAGCAGTACTTC. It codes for CASSLLGQGREQYF.

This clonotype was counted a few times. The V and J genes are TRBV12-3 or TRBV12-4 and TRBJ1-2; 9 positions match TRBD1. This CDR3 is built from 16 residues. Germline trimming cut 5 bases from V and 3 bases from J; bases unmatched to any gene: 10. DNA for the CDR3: TGTGCCAGCAGTCCTGGACAGGGGCTGTTTCACTATGGCTACACCTTC. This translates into CASSPGQGLFHYGYTF.

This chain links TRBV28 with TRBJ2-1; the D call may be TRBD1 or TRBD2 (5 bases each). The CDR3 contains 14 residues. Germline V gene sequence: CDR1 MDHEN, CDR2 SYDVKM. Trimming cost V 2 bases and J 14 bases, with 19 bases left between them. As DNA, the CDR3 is TGTGCCAGCAGTTTAACGGGAAATGCCAGGGTGGAGTTCTTC. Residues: CASSLTGNARVEFF.